This T cell receptor (beta chain) was recovered during a study of identical twins. Study observations and caveats: Conclusions were based on cross-sectional statistical analysis, without following the same donors. Diverse VJ usage suggested most zero-insertion clonotypes were not invariant T cells. Twins' excess sharing was less marked for out-of-frame beta sequences.

TCRdb reprocessed the 5' RACE reads with MiXCR, giving one entry per CDR3 protein. This table holds about 700,000 distinct CDR3 sequences, roughly 6% found once. This clonotype was seen ten or more times. As yet, its antigen is unknown. Germline V gene data show CDR1 as SGHKS and CDR2 as YYEKEE (reference sequence). Trimming cost V 3 bases and J 6 bases; bases outside gene matches: 10. CDR3 length equals 16 residues. Sequencing input: naive T cells sorted from blood. The chain couples TRBV5-5 to TRBJ1-5; 9 positions match TRBD1. The source of this sequence is a man aged 18 to 30 in good health. Here the CDR3 reads CASSSYPGQGGQPQHF. The CDR3 DNA follows: TGTGCCAGCAGCTCATATCCGGGACAGGGCGGTCAGCCCCAGCATTTT. Filled out from reference TRBV5-5 and TRBJ1-5, the complete variable domain reads DAGVTQSPTHLIKTRGQQVTLRCSPISGHKSVSWYQQVLGQGPQFIFQYYEKEERGRGNFPDRFSARQFPNYSSELNVNALLLGDSALYLCASSSYPGQGGQPQHFGDGTRLSIL.